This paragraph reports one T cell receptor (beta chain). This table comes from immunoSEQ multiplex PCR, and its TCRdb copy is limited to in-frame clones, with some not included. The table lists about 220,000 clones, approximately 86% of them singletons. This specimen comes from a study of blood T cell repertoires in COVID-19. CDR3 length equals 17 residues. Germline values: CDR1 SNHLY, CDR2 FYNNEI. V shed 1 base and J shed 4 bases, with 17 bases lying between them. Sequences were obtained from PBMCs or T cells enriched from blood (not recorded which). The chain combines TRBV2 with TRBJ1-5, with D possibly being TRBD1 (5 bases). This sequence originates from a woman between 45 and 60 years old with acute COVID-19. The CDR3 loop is CASSEVLGGVGNQPQHF. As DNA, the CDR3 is TGTGCCAGCAGTGAAGTCCTTGGGGGGGTTGGGAATCAGCCCCAGCATTTT. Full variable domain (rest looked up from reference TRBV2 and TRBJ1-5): EPEVTQTPSHQVTQMGQEVILRCVPISNHLYFYWYRQILGQKVEFLVSFYNNEISEKSEIFDDQFSVERPDGSNFTLKIRSTKLEDSAMYFCASSEVLGGVGNQPQHFGDGTRLSIL.